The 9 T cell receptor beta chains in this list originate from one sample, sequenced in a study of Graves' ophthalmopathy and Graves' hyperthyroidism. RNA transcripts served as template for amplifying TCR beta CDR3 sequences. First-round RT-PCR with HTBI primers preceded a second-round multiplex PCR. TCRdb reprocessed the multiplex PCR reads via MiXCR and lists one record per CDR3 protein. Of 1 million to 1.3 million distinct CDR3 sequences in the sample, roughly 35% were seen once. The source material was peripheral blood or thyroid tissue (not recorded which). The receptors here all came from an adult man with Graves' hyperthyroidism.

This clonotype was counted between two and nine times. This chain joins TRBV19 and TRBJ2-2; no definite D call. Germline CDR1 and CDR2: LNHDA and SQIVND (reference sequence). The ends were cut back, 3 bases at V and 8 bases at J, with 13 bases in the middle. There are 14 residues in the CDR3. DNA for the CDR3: TGTGCCAGTAGTATTGGGATGAGACCGGGGGAGCTGTTTTTT. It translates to CASSIGMRPGELFF.

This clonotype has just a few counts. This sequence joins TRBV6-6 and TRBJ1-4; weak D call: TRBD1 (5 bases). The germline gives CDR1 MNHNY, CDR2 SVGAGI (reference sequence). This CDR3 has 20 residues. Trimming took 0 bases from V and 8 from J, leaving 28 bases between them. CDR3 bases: TGTGCCAGCAGTTACTCGGCGGGAGGCGCTTGGGGCGGGTTATCGGAAAAACTGTTTTTT. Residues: CASSYSAGGAWGGLSEKLFF.

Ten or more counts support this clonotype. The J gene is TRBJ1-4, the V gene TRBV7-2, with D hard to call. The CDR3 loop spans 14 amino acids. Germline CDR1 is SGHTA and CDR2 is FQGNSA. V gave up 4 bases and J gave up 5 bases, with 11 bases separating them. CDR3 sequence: CASSSYVENEKLFF. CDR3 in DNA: TGTGCCAGCAGCTCATACGTGGAAAATGAAAAACTGTTTTTT.

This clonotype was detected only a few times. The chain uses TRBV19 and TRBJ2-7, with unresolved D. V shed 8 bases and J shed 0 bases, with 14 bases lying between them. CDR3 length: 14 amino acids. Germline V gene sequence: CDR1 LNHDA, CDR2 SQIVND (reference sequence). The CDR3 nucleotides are TGTGCCAGTTCCCCCCTGGTCGTCTCCTACGAGCAGTACTTC. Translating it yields CASSPLVVSYEQYF. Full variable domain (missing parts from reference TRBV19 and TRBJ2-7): DGGITQSPKYLFRKEGQNVTLSCEQNLNHDAMYWYRQDPGQGLRLIYYSQIVNDFQKGDIAEGYSVSREKKESFPLTVTSAQKNPTAFYLCASSPLVVSYEQYFGPGTRLTVT.

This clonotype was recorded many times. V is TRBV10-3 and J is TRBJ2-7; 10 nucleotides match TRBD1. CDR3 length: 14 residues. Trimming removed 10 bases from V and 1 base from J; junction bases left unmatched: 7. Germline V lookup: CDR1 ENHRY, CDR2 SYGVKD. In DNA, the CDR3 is TGTGCCACCATTACGGGACAGGGGTCCTACGAGCAGTACTTC. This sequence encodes CATITGQGSYEQYF.

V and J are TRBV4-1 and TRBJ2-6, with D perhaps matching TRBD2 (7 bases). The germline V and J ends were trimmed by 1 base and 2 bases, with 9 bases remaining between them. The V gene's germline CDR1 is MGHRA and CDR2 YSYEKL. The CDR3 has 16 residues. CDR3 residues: CASSQGEGAGANVLTF. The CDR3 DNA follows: TGCGCCAGCAGCCAAGGGGAGGGGGCTGGGGCCAACGTCCTGACTTTC.

The CDR3 DNA follows: TGTGCCAGCAGGGGACCGGGGACAGGCGAAATATATTCACCCCTCCACTTT. It specifies CASRGPGTGEIYSPLHF. The V and J genes are TRBV25-1 and TRBJ1-6, with 8 bases matching TRBD1. The V segment lost 6 bases and the J segment 8 bases; nucleotides outside the gene matches: 15. This CDR3 region has 17 residues. Germline CDR1 and CDR2: MGHDK and SYGVNS.

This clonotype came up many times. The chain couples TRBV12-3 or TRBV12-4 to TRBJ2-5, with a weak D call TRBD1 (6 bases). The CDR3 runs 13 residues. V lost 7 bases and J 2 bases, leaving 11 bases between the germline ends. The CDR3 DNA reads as TGTGCCAGCACCAAACAGGGACAAGAGACCCAGTACTTC. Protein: CASTKQGQETQYF.

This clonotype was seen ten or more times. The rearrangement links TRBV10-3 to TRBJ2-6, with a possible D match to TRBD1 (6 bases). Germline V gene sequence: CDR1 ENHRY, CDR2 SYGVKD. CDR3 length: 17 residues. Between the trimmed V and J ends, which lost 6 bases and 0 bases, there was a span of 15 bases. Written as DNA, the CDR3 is TGTGCCATCAGGCCCGGGGACATGGCCTCTGGGGCCAACGTCCTGACTTTC. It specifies CAIRPGDMASGANVLTF.